This T cell receptor (beta chain) was recovered during a study of blood T cell repertoires in COVID-19. Turning to the study itself: Material from acute and convalescent COVID-19 was sourced from the United States, Italy and Spain.

V trimming: 6 bases; J trimming: 4 bases; junction bases outside the gene matches: 9. Germline V gene lookup returns CDR1 SQVTM and CDR2 ANQGSEA. CDR3 size: 14 residues. Authors' data handling: Estimates of nucleated cell counts were drawn from the amplification of reference gene primers. Method: immunoSEQ multiplex PCR; TCRdb's copy keeps in-frame clones and lacks some. D and trimming were read from the DNA, whereas the V and J calls and clone size are those reported in that table. The sample shows more than 300,000 clones, 89% of them seen only once. The clonotype was recovered from a man aged 18 to 35 who had recovered from COVID-19. The specimen sequenced was peripheral blood. The chain is built from TRBV29-1 and TRBJ2-3; the match to TRBD2 covers 8 bases. The CDR3 here is CSVASGSGADTQYF. DNA for the CDR3: TGCAGCGTGGCGAGCGGGAGTGGCGCAGATACGCAGTATTTT.